This TCR beta chain was obtained from a study of brain T cells in children with intractable seizures. General observations from the study: Clones missing pre-surgery may reflect undersampling of that blood sample. Viral specificity was inferred only from CDR3 similarity; HCMV serostatus was unknown.

Regarding this clone: What it binds is not known.

The method was immunoSEQ multiplex PCR; TCRdb's version includes in-frame clones alone and lacks a portion of them. The sample consists of 340,000 or so clones, over 90% of them appearing once. The time point denotes: blood from clinic visit 5 months post-surgery; TSC patient then seizure free. Sequencing was limited to surgery cases with top T cell transcript signatures in brain tissue. The CDR3 sequence is 15 residues long. This specimen consisted of peripheral blood, obtained more than 4 months after surgery. This chain uses TRBV21-1 with TRBJ1-4; no DNA check was done on the table's D call, TRBD1. TRBV21-1 is a pseudogene locus. The receptor comes from a boy younger than two with tuberous sclerosis and intractable seizures. CDR3 bases: TGTGCCAGCAGCCCGGACACTTCGCGGATTGAAAAACTGTTTTTT. This encodes CASSPDTSRIEKLFF.